The source of this TCR beta chain is a study of blood T cell repertoires in COVID-19. On the study more broadly: Some COVID-19 samples were acute and others convalescent; all came from the United States, Italy and Spain. T cells, B-cell-depleted T cells, or PBMCs supplied cDNA or gDNA.

This clone was counted ten times or more. The germline CDR1 and CDR2 sequences are SGHRS and YFSETQ. Deletions cut 3 bases from V and 10 bases from J, with 7 bases between. This CDR3 has 11 amino acids. In the original processing: Reference gene primer amplification in the assay estimated nucleated cell counts. The data were produced by immunoSEQ multiplex PCR, yet TCRdb's version contains in-frame clones alone and is incomplete. Clone size and V and J calls were adopted from that table, with D and trimming inferred from the DNA. The data contain more than 300,000 clones, 90% to 95% of them singletons.

The chain has TRBV5-1 and TRBJ2-2; maybe TRBD1 (5 bases). The sequenced material came from peripheral blood. The TCR sequence derives from a woman aged 18-29 years who had recovered from COVID-19. The CDR3 nucleotides are TGCGCCAGCAGCTATGGACAGGAGCTGTTTTTT. Translating gives CASSYGQELFF.